This T cell receptor beta chain was sequenced for a study of human T cells and chemical hapten exposure. TCRdb reanalysed the RACE reads using MiXCR and keeps one entry per CDR3 protein. The table shows 80,000 to 100,000 distinct CDR3 sequences, with about 7.5% occurring only once. In its sample, this clonotype was seen a few times. Germline loops: CDR1 SQVTM, CDR2 ANQGSEA. The CDR3 runs 12 residues. The ends were cut back, 6 bases at V and 2 bases at J, with 10 bases in the middle. Time point specified: patch test 1, 2 weeks after DPC sensitization. The treatment is: therapeutic diphenylcyclopropenone sensitization with weekly scalp DPC.

The specimen was whole blood, collected in connection with sensitization to the hapten diphenylcyclopropenone (DPC). This receptor was taken from a woman aged 30 to 39 with alopecia areata. Some clones in this sample may be carry-over from other donors' samples. The chain is built from TRBV29-1 and TRBJ2-5, with D possibly TRBD1 on 6 matching bases. The CDR3 sequence is CSVDRLQETQYF. The DNA for the CDR3 is TGCAGCGTCGACAGGTTACAAGAGACCCAGTACTTC.